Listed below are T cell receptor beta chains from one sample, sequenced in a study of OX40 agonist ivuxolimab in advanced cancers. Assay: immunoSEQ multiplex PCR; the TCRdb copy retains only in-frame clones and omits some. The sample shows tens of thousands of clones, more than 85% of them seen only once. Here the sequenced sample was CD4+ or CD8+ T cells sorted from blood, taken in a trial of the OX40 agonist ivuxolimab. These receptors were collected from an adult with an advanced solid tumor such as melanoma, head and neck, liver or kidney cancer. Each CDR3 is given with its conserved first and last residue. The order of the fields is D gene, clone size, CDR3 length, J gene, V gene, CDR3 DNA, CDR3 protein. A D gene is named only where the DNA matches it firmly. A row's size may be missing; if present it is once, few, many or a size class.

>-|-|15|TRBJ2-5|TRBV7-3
TGTGCCAGCAGCTTAACGTTCGCGGCAGGGGAGACCCAGTACTTC
CASSLTFAAGETQYF
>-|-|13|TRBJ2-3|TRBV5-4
TGTGCCAGCAGCTTAAGACGTCCAGATACGCAGTATTTT
CASSLRRPDTQYF
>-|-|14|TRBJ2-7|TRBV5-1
TGCGCCAGCAGCTTGGCTGGACAGCTCTACGAGCAGTACTTC
CASSLAGQLYEQYF
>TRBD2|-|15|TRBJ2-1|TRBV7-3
TGTGCCAGCAGCCCACAAATAGCGGGAGGCAATGAGCAGTTCTTC
CASSPQIAGGNEQFF
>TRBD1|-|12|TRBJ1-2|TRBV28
TGTGCCAGCCGGGCAGGGGGCGGTGGCTACACCTTC
CASRAGGGGYTF
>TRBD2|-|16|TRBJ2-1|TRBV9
TGTGCCAGCAGCCCCGGACTGGGGGGGTCCTACAATGAGCAGTTCTTC
CASSPGLGGSYNEQFF
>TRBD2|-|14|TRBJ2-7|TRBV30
TGTGCCTGGAGTGGCGGGGGGGACTCCTACGAGCAGTACTTC
CAWSGGGDSYEQYF
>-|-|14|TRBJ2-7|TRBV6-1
TGTGCCAGCAGGGCGGGACAGCTGAACTACGAGCAGTACTTC
CASRAGQLNYEQYF
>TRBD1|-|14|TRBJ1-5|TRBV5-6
TGTGCCAGCAGCTCACAGGGGGCCAATCAGCCCCAGCATTTT
CASSSQGANQPQHF
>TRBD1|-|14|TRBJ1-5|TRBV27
TGTGCCAGCAGTAATACAGGGGCGGTTCAGCCCCAGCATTTT
CASSNTGAVQPQHF
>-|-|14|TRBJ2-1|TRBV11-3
TGTGCCAGCAGCCGCCGGGACGCGTACAATGAGCAGTTCTTC
CASSRRDAYNEQFF
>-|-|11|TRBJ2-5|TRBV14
TGTGCCAGCAGCCTCCCGGAGACCCAGTACTTC
CASSLPETQYF
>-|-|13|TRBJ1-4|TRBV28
TGTGCCAGCAGACCCGGGACGGGGGGGCGACTGTTTTTT
CASRPGTGGRLFF
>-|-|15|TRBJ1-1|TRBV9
TGTGCCAGCAGCGTAGCTCTGGGGGCAGACACTGAAGCTTTCTTT
CASSVALGADTEAFF
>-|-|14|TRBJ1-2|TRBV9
TGTGCCAGCAGCTCCAGCCGGGGACCAAATGGCTACACCTTC
CASSSSRGPNGYTF
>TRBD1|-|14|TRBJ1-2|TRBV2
TGTGCCAGCAGAGGACAGGGGGCGGCAGATGGCTACACCTTC
CASRGQGAADGYTF
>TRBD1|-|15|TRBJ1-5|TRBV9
TGTGCCAGCAGCGTCGAGGGGGCGGACAATCAGCCCCAGCATTTT
CASSVEGADNQPQHF
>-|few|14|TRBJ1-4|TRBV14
TGTGCCAGCAGCCAAGGAGCGAGGAGCGAAAAACTGTTTTTT
CASSQGARSEKLFF
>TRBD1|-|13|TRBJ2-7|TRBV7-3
TGTGCCAGCAGCCTACTACAGGGGGACGAGCAGTACTTC
CASSLLQGDEQYF
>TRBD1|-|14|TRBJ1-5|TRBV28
TGTGCCAGCAGTTTAGGACAGGGGGGCCAGCCCCAGCATTTT
CASSLGQGGQPQHF
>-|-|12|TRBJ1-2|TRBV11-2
TGTGCCAGCAGCTTGTCAGGGGATGGCTACACCTTC
CASSLSGDGYTF
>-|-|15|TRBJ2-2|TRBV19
TGTGCCAGTATGAGGGAGGCAAGCGACACCGGGGAGCTGTTTTTT
CASMREASDTGELFF
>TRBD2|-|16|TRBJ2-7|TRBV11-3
TGTGCCAGCAGGATAGATAGCGGGGGGTTCTCCTACGAGCAGTACTTC
CASRIDSGGFSYEQYF
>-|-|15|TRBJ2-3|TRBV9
TGTGCCAGCAGCGGAGGGGGAATCGAAGCAGATACGCAGTATTTT
CASSGGGIEADTQYF
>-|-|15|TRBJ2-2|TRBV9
TGTGCCAGCAGCTCCGGACTTGTGAACACCGGGGAGCTGTTTTTT
CASSSGLVNTGELFF
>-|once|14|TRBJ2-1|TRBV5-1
TGCGCCACCCCCAACAACTGGGGGTACAATGAGCAGTTCTTC
CATPNNWGYNEQFF
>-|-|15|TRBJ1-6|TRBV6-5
TGTGCCAGCAGTTACTCGCTAGTTTTCAATTCACCCCTCCACTTT
CASSYSLVFNSPLHF
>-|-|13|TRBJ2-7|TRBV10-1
TGCGCCAGCAGTCCGGGACCGGCCTACGAGCAGTACTTC
CASSPGPAYEQYF
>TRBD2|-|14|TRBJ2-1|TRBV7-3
TGTGCCAGCAGCGGAAACGGTGGGGAGGGTGAGCAGTTCTTC
CASSGNGGEGEQFF
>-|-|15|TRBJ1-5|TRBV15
TGTGCCACCAGCGCCGGACTTGGTTTCAATCAGCCCCAGCATTTT
CATSAGLGFNQPQHF
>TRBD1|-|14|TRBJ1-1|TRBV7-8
TGTGCCAGCAACTTACAGGGGGCAAATACTGAAGCTTTCTTT
CASNLQGANTEAFF
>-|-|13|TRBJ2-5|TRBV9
TGTGCCAGCAGTCGGGGCCCCCAAGAGACCCAGTACTTC
CASSRGPQETQYF